Below, 7 T cell receptor beta chains from the same sample are listed, as sequenced in a study of cytomegalovirus exposure and HLA in healthy donors. PCR used 60 Vbeta primers and 13 Jbeta primers. The method was immunoSEQ multiplex PCR; TCRdb's version includes in-frame clones alone and lacks a portion of them. The sample carries about 150,000 clones, approximately 78% recorded once. The sequenced sample consisted of PBMCs. These receptors all come from a woman in her 50s in good health and CMV-seropositive.

The chain joins TRBV2 to TRBJ1-5, with D uncertain. Trimming removed 2 bases at V and 3 bases at J, with 8 bases between. The CDR3 has 14 residues. Germline loops: CDR1 SNHLY, CDR2 FYNNEI. The CDR3: CASSEPGNNQPQHF. The DNA for the CDR3 is TGTGCCAGCAGTGAACCGGGGAACAATCAGCCCCAGCATTTT. The full variable domain, rest sourced from reference TRBV2 and TRBJ1-5, is EPEVTQTPSHQVTQMGQEVILRCVPISNHLYFYWYRQILGQKVEFLVSFYNNEISEKSEIFDDQFSVERPDGSNFTLKIRSTKLEDSAMYFCASSEPGNNQPQHFGDGTRLSIL.

The CDR3 coding sequence is TGTGCCAGCAGCTCGGGACATAGAGCTAACACTGAAGCTTTCTTT. Its translation: CASSSGHRANTEAFF. This chain connects TRBV11-2 to TRBJ1-1; D possibly corresponds to TRBD1 (6 bases). CDR1 and CDR2 from the germline V gene are SGHAT and FQNNGV. The CDR3 is made up of 15 amino acids. V was clipped by 4 bases and J by 2 bases, with 14 bases between them.

As to this clone: The germline gene is not matched at one end of the junction; a read error may be the cause. The CDR3 here is CAGSYSNGYTF. DNA of the CDR3: TGTGCCGGCAGCTACTCAAATGGCTACACCTTC. This chain uses TRBV28 with TRBJ1-2; no definite D call. This CDR3 is 11 amino acids long. Germline CDR1 reads MDHEN; CDR2 reads SYDVKM.

As DNA, the CDR3 is TGTGCCAGCAGCCCCCGGAGGACAGCGAGATACAATGAGCAGTTCTTC. It codes for CASSPRRTARYNEQFF. The rearrangement uses TRBV7-9 and TRBJ2-1; D perhaps matches TRBD1 (6 bases). This CDR3 is 16 amino acids long. V was cut by 5 bases and J by 4 bases, with 18 bases left in between. In germline, CDR1 is SEHNR, CDR2 FQNEAQ (reference sequence).

The rearrangement joins TRBV4-1 to TRBJ2-6; D perhaps matches TRBD2 (6 bases). The CDR3 is 16 amino acids. Trimming cost V 0 bases and J 2 bases, with 8 bases left between them. Germline values: CDR1 MGHRA, CDR2 YSYEKL. The CDR3 reads CASSQDWGAGANVLTF. The CDR3 DNA follows: TGCGCCAGCAGCCAAGATTGGGGGGCTGGGGCCAACGTCCTGACTTTC.

J is TRBJ2-3 and V is TRBV6-1; 7 positions agree with TRBD1. This CDR3 has 14 residues. V lost 3 bases to trimming and J lost 4 bases; unmatched junction nucleotides: 4. Per germline, CDR1 MNHNS and CDR2 SASEGT. In nucleotides, the CDR3 is TGTGCCAGCAGTGATCTCCAGGGGGCAGATACGCAGTATTTT. It translates to CASSDLQGADTQYF.

The chain joins TRBV7-9 to TRBJ1-2; a possible D gene is TRBD1 (5 bases). The CDR3 covers 15 residues. In germline, CDR1 is SEHNR, CDR2 FQNEAQ (reference sequence). Trimming removed 7 bases from V and 8 bases from J, with 23 bases in between. This CDR3 reads CASTPYGGVSGGYTF. Written as DNA, the CDR3 is TGTGCCAGCACCCCCTATGGAGGGGTTTCTGGCGGCTACACCTTC.